The 2 T cell receptor beta chains below all came from one sample that was sequenced in a study of early T cells in non-severe SARS-CoV-2 infection. TCRdb re-derived calls from the 5' RACE reads in MiXCR, one entry per CDR3 protein. The table includes 55,000 to 75,000 distinct CDR3 sequences, 10% detected once. The material was whole blood, obtained at baseline. All receptors come from an adult who was a healthcare worker with PCR-confirmed SARS-CoV-2 infection or an uninfected control (not recorded which).

CDR3 sequence reads: CASSRIAGGNTEAFF. In nucleotides, the CDR3 is TGTGCCAGCAGCCGGATCGCAGGGGGGAACACTGAAGCTTTCTTT. The gene calls are TRBV16 and TRBJ1-1; TRBD1 matches at 7 bases. The germline CDR1 and CDR2 sequences are KGHSY and FQNENV. This CDR3 is 15 amino acids long. With 4 bases clipped from V and 1 base from J, the junction kept 6 bases outside the gene matches.

This clonotype has ten or more counts. The gene calls are TRBV7-2 and TRBJ1-5, with unresolved D. The length of the CDR3 is 15 residues. Looked up from germline, CDR1 is SGHTA and CDR2 is FQGNSA. Trimming left V 5 bases short and J 7 bases short, with 18 bases between. CDR3 in amino acids: CASSPGYQSIQPQHF. The CDR3 DNA reads as TGTGCCAGCAGCCCGGGTTATCAAAGTATCCAGCCCCAGCATTTT.